This TCR beta chain came from a study of blood T cell repertoires in COVID-19. Data came from immunoSEQ multiplex PCR; TCRdb stores just in-frame clones and leaves some out. The table lists around 250,000 clones, around 84% of them singletons. Germline V CDR1 and CDR2: SGHRS, YFSETQ. The CDR3 runs to 15 residues. The germline V and J ends were trimmed by 0 bases and 8 bases, with 16 bases remaining between them. The clonotype comes from a man younger than 40 with acute COVID-19. The rearrangement joins TRBV5-1 to TRBJ2-3; tentatively, D is TRBD2 (5 bases). The sequencing input was PBMCs or T cells enriched from blood (not recorded which). Here the CDR3 DNA reads TGCGCCAGCAGCTTGGGGCCCGGGGTAGGTGGTACGCAGTATTTT. Amino acids: CASSLGPGVGGTQYF.